The 12 T cell receptor beta chains presented below share a single source sample, sequenced in a study of PD-L1 blockade in urothelial cancer. Sequencing was performed with immunoSEQ multiplex PCR; in TCRdb, only in-frame clones are kept and a portion is missing. The sample contains about 95,000 clones, around 87% of which appear only once. Documented time point: pretreatment peripheral blood. The starting material was PBMCs, obtained around atezolizumab (anti-PD-L1) treatment. The origin of the receptors is a man aged 55-75 years with urothelial cancer.

This clone occurred once. The chain recombines TRBV14 with TRBJ1-1; no clear D gene. Germline CDR1 is SGHDN and CDR2 is FVKESK. The CDR3 covers 14 residues. Between the trimmed V and J ends, which lost 0 bases and 11 bases, there was a span of 16 bases. The CDR3: CASSQDVSPRGAFF. The CDR3 DNA follows: TGTGCCAGCAGCCAAGATGTATCACCCAGAGGTGCTTTCTTT.

The chain joins TRBV5-5 to TRBJ2-1; 8 bases agree with TRBD2. Germline V gene lookup returns CDR1 SGHKS and CDR2 YYEKEE (reference sequence). V lost 4 bases to trimming and J lost 8 bases; unmatched junction nucleotides: 5. The CDR3 consists of 13 residues. For the CDR3, the DNA is TGTGCCAGCAGCGCAGAACTAGCGGATGAGCAGTTCTTC. This codes for CASSAELADEQFF.

V is TRBV29-1 and J is TRBJ2-5, with a weak D call TRBD1 (6 bases). Germline V gene sequence: CDR1 SQVTM, CDR2 ANQGSEA. This CDR3 comprises 13 residues. Trimming removed 3 bases at V and 2 bases at J, with 10 bases between. The CDR3 region has the DNA TGCAGCGTTGACAGGGGCCCTCAAGAGACCCAGTACTTC. Amino acids: CSVDRGPQETQYF. Drawing the rest from reference TRBV29-1 and TRBJ2-5, the complete variable domain is SAVISQKPSRDICQRGTSLTIQCQVDSQVTMMFWYRQQPGQSLTLIATANQGSEATYESGFVIDKFPISRPNLTFSTLTVSNMSPEDSSIYLCSVDRGPQETQYFGPGTRLLVL.

This chain uses TRBV18 with TRBJ1-2, with D uncertain. The CDR3 sequence is 13 residues long. The germline CDR1 and CDR2 sequences are KGHSH and LQKENI. V was shortened by 3 bases and J by 1 base, with 6 bases between the two germline ends. CDR3 DNA sequence: TGTGCCAGCTCACCGACACTTAACTATGGCTACACCTTC. This sequence encodes CASSPTLNYGYTF.

This clone was picked up one time. The genes are TRBV28 and TRBJ1-1; TRBD1 matches 9 bases. Germline CDR1 is MDHEN and CDR2 is SYDVKM. V lost 7 bases to trimming and J lost 10 bases; unmatched junction nucleotides: 10. The CDR3 is made up of 13 amino acids. The CDR3 region is CASTPGQGRRAFF. CDR3 nucleotides: TGTGCCAGCACCCCGGGACAGGGTAGACGAGCTTTCTTT.

This chain connects TRBV18 to TRBJ1-2; TRBD1 agrees at 8 bases. The germline gives CDR1 KGHSH, CDR2 LQKENI. Trimming at V came to 0 bases and at J to 6 bases, leaving 3 bases not matched to a gene. There are 14 residues in the CDR3. The CDR3 bases are TGTGCCAGCTCACCACCGGACAGGGAAAATGGCTACACCTTC. Translating gives CASSPPDRENGYTF. Complete variable domain (other parts from reference TRBV18 and TRBJ1-2): NAGVMQNPRHLVRRRGQEARLRCSPMKGHSHVYWYRQLPEEGLKFMVYLQKENIIDESGMPKERFSAEFPKEGPSILRIQQVVRGDSAAYFCASSPPDRENGYTFGSGTRLTVV.

This chain links TRBV28 with TRBJ2-7, with D tentatively TRBD1 (6 bases). The CDR3 runs to 13 residues. In germline, CDR1 is MDHEN, CDR2 SYDVKM. Trimming left V 11 bases short and J 1 base short, with 15 bases between. The CDR3 DNA reads as TGTGCCTGCCGGACAGCCCTTTCCTACGAGCAGTACTTC. Its protein is CACRTALSYEQYF.

Only one count was recorded for this clone. V is TRBV28 and J is TRBJ1-2; no firm D call. The CDR3 is made up of 13 amino acids. Deletions cut 5 bases from V and 8 bases from J, with 15 bases between. Looked up from germline, CDR1 is MDHEN and CDR2 is SYDVKM. The CDR3, as DNA: TGTGCCAGCAGTCTCTGGGAGGGCGGAGGCTACACCTTC. Its protein is CASSLWEGGGYTF.

The gene calls are TRBV5-4 and TRBJ1-4, with 7 bases lining up with TRBD1. The length of the CDR3 is 17 residues. V was pared by 4 bases and J by 0 bases, with 9 bases of the junction left unmatched. Looked up from germline, CDR1 is SGHNT and CDR2 is YYREEE (reference sequence). Here the CDR3 DNA reads TGTGCCAGCAGCCCCGGACAGGTCGGGGCAACTAATGAAAAACTGTTTTTT. Amino acids: CASSPGQVGATNEKLFF.

J is TRBJ1-2 and V is TRBV28; D is possibly TRBD1 (5 bases). The CDR3 runs 13 residues. CDR1 MDHEN and CDR2 SYDVKM come from the germline V gene. V was cut by 5 bases and J by 4 bases, with 11 bases left in between. CDR3 sequence: CASSRGDGYGYTF. Here the CDR3 DNA reads TGTGCCAGCAGTCGGGGGGATGGCTATGGCTACACCTTC.

This clone was counted once. At the DNA level, this CDR3 is encoded by other sequences in the same sample as well. This chain uses TRBV4-2 with TRBJ2-7; possible D gene TRBD2, 5 bases. V shed 0 bases and J shed 3 bases, with 12 bases lying between them. The germline V gene encodes CDR1 LGHNA and CDR2 YNFKEQ. This CDR3 region has 15 residues. The CDR3 DNA follows: TGTGCCAGCAGCCAAGAAGACGACGGGGACTACGAGCAGTACTTC. This gives the protein CASSQEDDGDYEQYF.

The chain joins TRBV5-1 to TRBJ2-5; the match to TRBD2 covers 9 bases. V dropped 0 bases and J dropped 5; count of bases not matched to a gene: 5. CDR1 and CDR2 from the germline V gene are SGHRS and YFSETQ. The CDR3 has 15 amino acids. The CDR3 loop is CASSLEVAGEETQYF. Written as DNA, the CDR3 is TGCGCCAGCAGCTTGGAGGTAGCGGGAGAGGAGACCCAGTACTTC.